This T cell receptor (beta chain) came from a study of regulatory T cells in long-lasting Graves disease. Libraries of TCR beta came from iRepertoire HTBI primers plus Arm-PCR of CDR3 regions. TCRdb recomputed calls from the multiplex PCR reads with MiXCR, one row per CDR3 protein. Found here are about 540,000 distinct CDR3 sequences, roughly 13% of them singletons; the top ten hold under 10%. Documented time point: newly diagnosed GD, antithyroid drugs for less than 3 months. RNA extracted from PBMCs served as the sequencing template. These data were likewise used in another study, on T cells in Graves' hyperthyroidism and ophthalmopathy. In that study: Disease duration under 2 months; hyperthyroidism patients were aged 18 to 65. HTBI primers were employed in a first-round RT-PCR of the TCR CDR3. Researchers found most expanded thyroid clonotypes above 0.001 in blood as well.

The sample consisted of peripheral blood mononuclear cells (PBMCs), taken at new diagnosis, from a patient treated with antithyroid drugs. The TCR was taken from a young man with Graves disease.

The CDR3 nucleotides read TGTGCCAGCAGTTTGCCCGTTTCAGGGTACAATGAGCAGTTCTTC. Protein sequence: CASSLPVSGYNEQFF. The chain carries TRBV6-5 and TRBJ2-1, with D perhaps TRBD1 (5 bases). Germline assignment: CDR1 MNHEY and CDR2 SVGAGI. The CDR3 has 15 residues. Trimming pared 4 bases from V and 4 bases from J, leaving 14 bases between.